The 14 T cell receptor beta chains reported below all come from one sample, sequenced in a study of cytotoxic CD8 clonotypes in ibrutinib-treated CLL. Clones were read by immunoSEQ multiplex PCR, and TCRdb kept only the in-frame ones, dropping some. The sample yields some 300,000 clones, about 80% seen once. The sample was PBMCs, taken before ibrutinib treatment. The receptors here all came from a human donor with chronic lymphocytic leukemia.

The gene calls are TRBV7-2 and TRBJ2-7; TRBD2 aligns across 11 bases. CDR1 and CDR2 from the germline V gene are SGHTA and FQGNSA. Trimming took 3 bases from V and 2 from J; bases not matched to a gene: 3. The CDR3 loop spans 15 amino acids. CDR3 nucleotide sequence: TGTGCCAGCAGCTTCACTAGCGGGGGCCCCTACGAGCAGTACTTC. It codes for CASSFTSGGPYEQYF.

This clone was detected once. The rearrangement joins TRBV5-1 to TRBJ2-7; 9 bases fit TRBD2. V lost 0 bases to trimming and J lost 1 base; unmatched junction nucleotides: 5. This CDR3 spans 16 amino acids. Germline V lookup: CDR1 SGHRS, CDR2 YFSETQ. CDR3 sequence (DNA): TGCGCCAGCAGCTTGGGACTAGCGGCAGTTTCCTACGAGCAGTACTTC. This sequence encodes CASSLGLAAVSYEQYF.

This sequence joins TRBV11-2 and TRBJ1-2, with no clear D. The germline gives CDR1 SGHAT, CDR2 FQNNGV. The CDR3 sequence is 16 residues long. The V gene lost 5 bases and the J gene lost 1 base, with 17 bases spanning the gap. The CDR3: CASSPPGGGYNYGYTF. The CDR3 DNA reads as TGTGCCAGCAGCCCCCCCGGAGGAGGGTATAACTATGGCTACACCTTC.

This clone has just a few counts. The gene calls are TRBV27 and TRBJ1-2; D unresolved. Germline V lookup: CDR1 MNHEY, CDR2 SMNVEV (reference sequence). The V end lost 0 bases, the J end lost 5 bases, and 25 bases lay between the germline ends. The CDR3 extends over 19 amino acids. CDR3 region: CASSLSDDRRWSGGYGYTF. As DNA, the CDR3 is TGTGCCAGCAGTTTATCGGATGATCGCAGGTGGTCAGGAGGGTATGGCTACACCTTC.

This clone came up a few times. The chain carries TRBV5-1 and TRBJ1-2; D not resolved. The CDR3 sequence is 12 residues long. The germline V and J ends were trimmed by 4 bases and 1 base, with 5 bases remaining between them. The germline CDR1 and CDR2 sequences are SGHRS and YFSETQ. In nucleotides, the CDR3 is TGCGCCAGCAGCACGCATAACTATGGCTACACCTTC. Translation gives CASSTHNYGYTF.

This sequence joins TRBV29-1 and TRBJ2-2, with TRBD1 matching 7 bases. Germline lookup yields CDR1 SQVTM and CDR2 ANQGSEA. Losses at the gene ends were 1 base for V and 7 bases for J; bases not matched to a gene: 12. The CDR3 extends over 16 amino acids. The CDR3 spells CSVEVRRQGRRGELFF. CDR3 nucleotide sequence: TGCAGCGTTGAAGTACGGAGACAGGGTCGTCGCGGGGAGCTGTTTTTT.

The chain combines TRBV5-4 with TRBJ2-1; 7 nucleotides align to TRBD2. V was pared by 4 bases and J by 6 bases, with 7 bases of the junction left unmatched. Germline V lookup: CDR1 SGHNT, CDR2 YYREEE (reference sequence). The CDR3 runs to 14 residues. CDR3 region: CASSGPGRGNEQFF. CDR3 coding DNA: TGTGCCAGCAGCGGACCTGGGAGGGGCAATGAGCAGTTCTTC.

The rearrangement joins TRBV7-2 to TRBJ1-3, with TRBD1 matching 9 bases. The length of the CDR3 is 16 residues. Germline trimming cut 4 bases from V and 2 bases from J; bases unmatched to any gene: 6. The germline V gene has CDR1 SGHTA and CDR2 FQGNSA. CDR3 coding DNA: TGTGCCAGCAGCTCTCACGGACAGGGGACTGGAAACACCATATATTTT. Translating gives CASSSHGQGTGNTIYF.

The chain couples TRBV5-1 to TRBJ2-1; D not resolved. This CDR3 is built from 16 residues. Looked up from germline, CDR1 is SGHRS and CDR2 is YFSETQ. V lost 1 base to trimming and J lost 0 bases, with 11 bases between them. The CDR3 coding sequence is TGCGCCAGCAGCTTGCTGCGGAGAAGCTCCTACAATGAGCAGTTCTTC. Amino acid sequence: CASSLLRRSSYNEQFF.

This chain links TRBV19 with TRBJ1-4, with D uncertain. There are 15 residues in the CDR3. Germline CDR1 reads LNHDA; CDR2 reads SQIVND (reference sequence). Trimming took off 7 bases at V and 0 bases at J, with 12 bases between the two ends. The CDR3 nucleotides are TGTGCCAGTACGCCAGGTCTTACAACTAATGAAAAACTGTTTTTT. Translating gives CASTPGLTTNEKLFF.

The chain carries TRBV27 and TRBJ2-7, with D maybe TRBD2 (7 bases). This CDR3 is 13 amino acids long. Trimming pared 3 bases from V and 5 bases from J, leaving 11 bases between. Germline values: CDR1 MNHEY, CDR2 SMNVEV (reference sequence). In DNA form, the CDR3 reads TGTGCCAGCAGTTTGCGGGGGCCCAACGAGCAGTACTTC. Its protein product is CASSLRGPNEQYF.

The chain links TRBV11-2 to TRBJ1-2; D possibly corresponds to TRBD1 (5 bases). V lost 5 bases to trimming and J lost 2 bases, with 18 bases between them. CDR3 length: 16 amino acids. Germline CDR1 SGHAT, CDR2 FQNNGV. This CDR3 reads CASSPNSGTTNYGYTF. CDR3 bases: TGTGCCAGCAGCCCTAACTCCGGGACGACGAACTATGGCTACACCTTC. The full variable domain, in which reference TRBV11-2 and TRBJ1-2 provide the parts outside the CDR3, is EAGVAQSPRYKIIEKRQSVAFWCNPISGHATLYWYQQILGQGPKLLIQFQNNGVVDDSQLPKDRFSAERLKGVDSTLKIQPAKLEDSAVYLCASSPNSGTTNYGYTFGSGTRLTVV.

V is TRBV30 and J is TRBJ2-7, with 8 bases lining up with TRBD1. The V segment lost 7 bases and the J segment 2 bases; nucleotides outside the gene matches: 13. The CDR3 length is 15 residues. CDR1 GTSNPN and CDR2 SVGIG come from the germline V gene (reference sequence). The CDR3 region is CALDSPGQATYEQYF. DNA for the CDR3: TGTGCCTTGGATTCACCGGGACAGGCAACCTACGAGCAGTACTTC.

The chain recombines TRBV5-1 with TRBJ2-5; the D gene is possibly TRBD1 (6 bases). CDR1 is SGHRS and CDR2 is YFSETQ in the germline V gene. The CDR3 has 14 amino acids. The V end was cut by 2 bases, the J end by 2 bases, with 10 bases between. This CDR3 is CASSFHGQQETQYF. The CDR3 coding sequence is TGCGCCAGCAGCTTCCATGGACAGCAAGAGACCCAGTACTTC.